One sample yielded the 22 T cell receptor beta chains listed below, sequenced in a study of OX40 agonist ivuxolimab in advanced cancers. TCRdb's table, derived via immunoSEQ multiplex PCR, lists solely in-frame clones and lacks some. The table lists 75,000 to 95,000 clones, approximately 85% of them singletons. This material consisted of CD4+ or CD8+ T cells sorted from blood, taken in a trial of the OX40 agonist ivuxolimab. The origin of the receptors is an adult with an advanced solid tumor such as melanoma, head and neck, liver or kidney cancer.

The genes are TRBV6-5 and TRBJ1-4; D is uncertain. CDR1 and CDR2 from the germline V gene are MNHEY and SVGAGI. This CDR3 contains 16 residues. The ends were cut back, 4 bases at V and 6 bases at J, with 18 bases in the middle. For the CDR3, the DNA is TGTGCCAGCAGTTCAGATCTTTCGGGAGTATATGAAAAACTGTTTTTT. Amino acid sequence: CASSSDLSGVYEKLFF.

The chain carries TRBV9 and TRBJ2-5; either TRBD1 or TRBD2 may fit D (5 bases each). The CDR3 is 17 residues long. CDR1 and CDR2 (germline): SGDLS, YYNGEE. Trimming shortened V by 1 base and J by 1 base, and 17 bases separated the two germline ends. CDR3 in amino acids: CASSVQSSGRSQETQYF. The CDR3 DNA reads TGTGCCAGCAGCGTACAGTCGTCAGGGAGATCCCAAGAGACCCAGTACTTC.

V usage is TRBV7-9 and J usage is TRBJ2-7; tentative D call: TRBD2 (5 bases). V was pared by 1 base and J by 7 bases, with 20 bases between. CDR1 SEHNR and CDR2 FQNEAQ come from the germline V gene (reference sequence). This CDR3 is built from 16 residues. The CDR3 DNA is TGTGCCAGCAGCTTAGTTGTAGCGCTACTACCTGGGGAGCAGTACTTC. Amino acid sequence: CASSLVVALLPGEQYF. The full variable domain, completed using reference TRBV7-9 and TRBJ2-7, is DTGVSQNPRHKITKRGQNVTFRCDPISEHNRLYWYRQTLGQGPEFLTYFQNEAQLEKSRLLSDRFSAERPKGSFSTLEIQRTEQGDSAMYLCASSLVVALLPGEQYFGPGTRLTVT.

This chain connects TRBV27 to TRBJ1-1, with D unclear. The ends were cut back, 3 bases at V and 7 bases at J, with 18 bases in the middle. The CDR3 loop spans 15 amino acids. Germline V gene lookup returns CDR1 MNHEY and CDR2 SMNVEV (reference sequence). Written as DNA, the CDR3 is TGTGCCAGCAGTTTGGCTAACCGAGGTGGTGTTGAAGCTTTCTTT. Translation gives CASSLANRGGVEAFF.

The chain links TRBV7-3 to TRBJ2-1; 11 bases agree with TRBD2. J lost 9 bases, V lost 5 bases, and 6 bases had no gene match. CDR1 is SGHTA, CDR2 FQGTGA, per germline. This CDR3 spans 14 amino acids. CDR3 residues: CASSRLAGLGEQFF. In nucleotides, the CDR3 is TGTGCCAGCAGCAGACTAGCGGGGCTGGGTGAGCAGTTCTTC.

CDR3 in DNA: TGTGCCAGCAGCTTATCATTCGGCTATGATGAAGCTTTCTTT. Translating it yields CASSLSFGYDEAFF. This chain uses TRBV5-8 with TRBJ1-1; D remains unclear. The V gene's germline CDR1 is SGHTS and CDR2 YDEGEE. The CDR3 runs 14 residues. Trimming shortened V by 2 bases and J by 7 bases, and 15 bases separated the two germline ends.

V gene TRBV15 combines with J gene TRBJ1-2, with 9 bases aligning to TRBD1. Germline values: CDR1 LNHNV, CDR2 YYDKDF (reference sequence). The J segment lost 4 bases and the V segment lost 3 bases, leaving 12 bases of the junction unmatched. The CDR3 length is 17 residues. The CDR3 reads CATSRDFGQGKAYGYTF. The CDR3, as DNA: TGTGCCACCAGCAGGGACTTCGGACAGGGGAAGGCCTATGGCTACACCTTC.

This clone was seen more than once but under ten times. V and J are TRBV6-1 and TRBJ2-3; no definite D call. Germline CDR1 reads MNHNS; CDR2 reads SASEGT. V lost 7 bases and J 4 bases, leaving 12 bases between the germline ends. This CDR3 comprises 13 residues. The CDR3 nucleotides are TGTGCCAGCATGGTGACCGTCTCAGATACGCAGTATTTT. Amino acids: CASMVTVSDTQYF.

The V call is TRBV19, the J call TRBJ1-3, with D uncertain. Germline-derived CDR1 and CDR2 are LNHDA and SQIVND (reference sequence). V lost 0 bases and J 4 bases, leaving 16 bases between the germline ends. This CDR3 has 17 amino acids. The CDR3 protein is CASSIDRTMSKGNTIYF. Here the CDR3 DNA reads TGTGCCAGTAGTATAGATCGGACGATGTCGAAGGGAAACACCATATATTTT.

The chain combines TRBV7-3 with TRBJ2-1; the D gene is possibly TRBD2 (7 bases). CDR3 size: 15 residues. V was pared by 2 bases and J by 4 bases, with 12 bases between. Germline assignment: CDR1 SGHTA and CDR2 FQGTGA. The chain's CDR3 is CASSLGRGPYNEQFF. CDR3 bases: TGTGCCAGCAGCTTAGGGCGGGGGCCATACAATGAGCAGTTCTTC. The complete variable domain, with remaining parts taken from reference TRBV7-3 and TRBJ2-1, reads GAGVSQTPSNKVTEKGKYVELRCDPISGHTALYWYRQSLGQGPEFLIYFQGTGAADDSGLPNDRFFAVRPEGSVSTLKIQRTERGDSAVYLCASSLGRGPYNEQFFGPGTRLTVL.

The chain is built from TRBV27 and TRBJ2-2; D not resolved. V lost 6 bases to trimming and J lost 2 bases, with 16 bases between them. CDR1 MNHEY and CDR2 SMNVEV come from the germline V gene (reference sequence). The CDR3 covers 16 residues. DNA of the CDR3: TGTGCCAGCAGCAGAGAAAACAAAGTAAACACCGGGGAGCTGTTTTTT. Translating it yields CASSRENKVNTGELFF.

V is TRBV6-5 and J is TRBJ1-2; tentatively, D is TRBD1 (6 bases). This CDR3 is 15 amino acids long. V was shortened by 6 bases and J by 6 bases, with 20 bases between the two germline ends. CDR1 MNHEY and CDR2 SVGAGI come from the germline V gene. The CDR3 spells CASSYDRNKGDGYTF. For the CDR3, the DNA is TGTGCCAGCAGCTACGATAGGAACAAGGGGGATGGCTACACCTTC.

CDR3 DNA: TGTGCCAGCAGCTCCGCAGGACCGATAGGTAATGGCTACACCTTC. It yields the protein CASSSAGPIGNGYTF. This rearrangement joins TRBV7-3 to TRBJ1-2; the D is unclear. Germline loops: CDR1 SGHTA, CDR2 FQGTGA. Trimming shortened V by 4 bases and J by 6 bases, and 18 bases separated the two germline ends. The CDR3 totals 15 residues.

The rearrangement uses TRBV2 and TRBJ2-1; D may be TRBD2 (5 bases). The CDR3 spans 15 residues. Trimming took 0 bases from V and 5 from J, leaving 11 bases between them. CDR1 SNHLY and CDR2 FYNNEI come from the germline V gene. As DNA, the CDR3 is TGTGCCAGCAGTGAAGCACCGCGGGTACACAATGAGCAGTTCTTC. Translation: CASSEAPRVHNEQFF.

The rearrangement joins TRBV6-1 to TRBJ2-5, with D tentatively TRBD1 (6 bases). The CDR3 length is 13 residues. Trimming took 4 bases from V and 5 from J, leaving 11 bases between them. Germline V gene sequence: CDR1 MNHNS, CDR2 SASEGT. The chain's CDR3 is CASSGTGWETQYF. CDR3 nucleotide sequence: TGTGCCAGCAGTGGAACAGGGTGGGAGACCCAGTACTTC.

This clone was recorded a few times. CDR3 DNA sequence: TGCAGCGCGGAACTAGGGGTAAACACTGAAGCTTTCTTT. Translation: CSAELGVNTEAFF. The genes are TRBV29-1 and TRBJ1-1; D may be TRBD1 (5 bases). Trimming cost V 7 bases and J 2 bases, with 14 bases left between them. Germline lookup yields CDR1 SQVTM and CDR2 ANQGSEA. The CDR3 spans 13 residues. The whole variable domain, remainder taken from reference TRBV29-1 and TRBJ1-1, is SAVISQKPSRDICQRGTSLTIQCQVDSQVTMMFWYRQQPGQSLTLIATANQGSEATYESGFVIDKFPISRPNLTFSTLTVSNMSPEDSSIYLCSAELGVNTEAFFGQGTRLTVV.

This clone has a single count. The chain combines TRBV29-1 with TRBJ2-1; 14 bases are a match to TRBD2. The germline gives CDR1 SQVTM, CDR2 ANQGSEA. This CDR3 is 14 amino acids long. V lost 7 bases and J lost 10; bases outside the gene matches: 9. Here the CDR3 reads CSAQTSGGAGEQFF. The CDR3 nucleotides are TGCAGCGCCCAGACTAGCGGGGGGGCCGGAGAGCAGTTCTTC.

This clone was seen just once. The V and J genes are TRBV6-6 and TRBJ1-3; 7 nucleotides agree with TRBD1. The CDR3 covers 15 residues. The germline gives CDR1 MNHNY, CDR2 SVGAGI (reference sequence). V shed 5 bases and J 4 bases; nucleotides not matched to a gene: 8. CDR3 residues: CASSRGDREGNTIYF. The CDR3 DNA is TGTGCCAGCAGTAGGGGAGACAGGGAAGGAAACACCATATATTTT.

The chain links TRBV19 to TRBJ2-7; D call uncertain. CDR1 and CDR2 from the germline V gene are LNHDA and SQIVND (reference sequence). V was pared by 5 bases and J by 1 base, with 12 bases between. The CDR3 spans 14 residues. The CDR3 sequence is CASSSGGISYEQYF. The CDR3 nucleotides are TGTGCCAGTAGTTCGGGTGGCATTTCCTACGAGCAGTACTTC.

CDR3 nucleotides: TGCAGCGTTTTTCGACTGAACACTGAAGCTTTCTTT. This encodes CSVFRLNTEAFF. The chain employs TRBV29-1 and TRBJ1-1; D gene ambiguous. The V and J ends lost 5 bases and 0 bases respectively, with 7 bases between them. This CDR3 spans 12 amino acids. Germline V lookup: CDR1 SQVTM, CDR2 ANQGSEA.

The rearrangement links TRBV29-1 to TRBJ1-5; the D gene is possibly TRBD1 (6 bases). CDR1 is SQVTM and CDR2 is ANQGSEA in the germline V gene. This CDR3 is 12 amino acids long. The V gene lost 6 bases and the J gene lost 0 bases, with 6 bases spanning the gap. The CDR3 bases are TGCAGCGTACAGGGTAGCAATCAGCCCCAGCATTTT. Its translation: CSVQGSNQPQHF.

The rearrangement joins TRBV25-1 to TRBJ1-2; 7 bases are shared with TRBD1. Germline loops: CDR1 MGHDK, CDR2 SYGVNS. The CDR3 extends over 13 amino acids. Trimming removed 4 bases from V and 7 bases from J; junction bases left unmatched: 6. CDR3 DNA sequence: TGTGCCAGCAGTGGCGACAGGGTTCGTGGCTACACCTTC. As protein: CASSGDRVRGYTF.